The next 2 T cell receptor beta chains were all read from a single sample in a study of beta chain features in type 1 diabetes. Study-wide findings and caveats: Type 1 diabetes patients had TCRB CDR3s that were shorter (moderately but significantly so) in all four CD4+ subsets.

Expressed TCRB transcripts were sequenced after all isolated RNA was converted to cDNA. Assay: immunoSEQ multiplex PCR; the TCRdb copy retains only in-frame clones and omits some. The sample records about 400,000 clones, roughly 12% being singletons. Their target antigens are unknown. The sample consisted of naive CD4+ T cells from blood. The receptors derive from a woman younger than 30 with type 1 diabetes.

The chain uses TRBV4-1 and TRBJ2-4; D not resolved. The germline V gene encodes CDR1 MGHRA and CDR2 YSYEKL. This CDR3 contains 14 residues. Trimming removed 1 base from V and 11 bases from J, with 15 bases in between. This chain's CDR3 is CASSQVASALVQYF. The DNA of the CDR3 is TGCGCCAGCAGCCAAGTGGCCAGCGCCCTGGTTCAGTACTTC.

The chain uses TRBV2 and TRBJ2-1; the match to TRBD1 covers 7 bases. Germline trimming cut 1 base from V and 10 bases from J; bases unmatched to any gene: 1. The CDR3 consists of 12 residues. Germline loops: CDR1 SNHLY, CDR2 FYNNEI. The CDR3 region has the DNA TGTGCCAGCAGTGAAGAAGGGGGCGAGCAGTTCTTC. This codes for CASSEEGGEQFF.